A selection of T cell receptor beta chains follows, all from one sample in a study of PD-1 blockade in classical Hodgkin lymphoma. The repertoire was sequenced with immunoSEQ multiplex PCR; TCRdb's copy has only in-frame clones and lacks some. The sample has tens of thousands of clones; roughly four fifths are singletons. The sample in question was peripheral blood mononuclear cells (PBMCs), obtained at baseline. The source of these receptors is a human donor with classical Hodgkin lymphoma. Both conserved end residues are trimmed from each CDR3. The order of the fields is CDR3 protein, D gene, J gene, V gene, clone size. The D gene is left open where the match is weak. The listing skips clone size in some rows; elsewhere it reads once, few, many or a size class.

CDR3 protein: ATSGSTGGAETQY; D gene: TRBD1; J gene: TRBJ2-5; V gene: TRBV15; clone size: .
CDR3 protein: ASREGNQPQH; D gene: .; J gene: TRBJ1-5; V gene: TRBV27; clone size: .
CDR3 protein: ASSSGPGQGLGLGNTIY; D gene: TRBD1; J gene: TRBJ1-3; V gene: TRBV28; clone size: .
CDR3 protein: ASSLAQGYGANVLT; D gene: .; J gene: TRBJ2-6; V gene: TRBV28; clone size: .
CDR3 protein: ASRIGFTNYGYT; D gene: .; J gene: TRBJ1-2; V gene: TRBV5-6; clone size: .
CDR3 protein: ASSYRTAGYEQY; D gene: .; J gene: TRBJ2-7; V gene: TRBV6-5; clone size: .
CDR3 protein: ARSGIGWTEAF; D gene: .; J gene: TRBJ1-1; V gene: TRBV2; clone size: .
CDR3 protein: ASSPRELAGPSLYNEQF; D gene: TRBD2; J gene: TRBJ2-1; V gene: TRBV7-3; clone size: once
CDR3 protein: ASSQETTGAHNEQF; D gene: TRBD1; J gene: TRBJ2-1; V gene: TRBV4-3; clone size: once
CDR3 protein: ASGPVVSDTQY; D gene: .; J gene: TRBJ2-3; V gene: TRBV19; clone size: .
CDR3 protein: ASSLTTSGSYNEQF; D gene: TRBD2; J gene: TRBJ2-1; V gene: TRBV7-3; clone size: .
CDR3 protein: ASSESTDTQY; D gene: .; J gene: TRBJ2-3; V gene: TRBV10-1; clone size: .
CDR3 protein: ASRLMADPSNTEAF; D gene: .; J gene: TRBJ1-1; V gene: TRBV19; clone size: .
CDR3 protein: ASSQTSRDYGYT; D gene: .; J gene: TRBJ1-2; V gene: TRBV14; clone size: .
CDR3 protein: ASSQVLGTEAF; D gene: .; J gene: TRBJ1-1; V gene: TRBV5-4; clone size: once
CDR3 protein: ASSLKGASYEQY; D gene: TRBD1; J gene: TRBJ2-7; V gene: TRBV28; clone size: few
CDR3 protein: ASSASGTNTGELF; D gene: TRBD2; J gene: TRBJ2-2; V gene: TRBV6-1; clone size: .
CDR3 protein: ASSQDIRSQETQY; D gene: .; J gene: TRBJ2-5; V gene: TRBV4-2; clone size: .
CDR3 protein: ASSYGQGLANYGYT; D gene: .; J gene: TRBJ1-2; V gene: TRBV6-5; clone size: .
CDR3 protein: ASSYSVLYNEQF; D gene: .; J gene: TRBJ2-1; V gene: TRBV6-5; clone size: .
CDR3 protein: ASSLAGSLADYEQY; D gene: TRBD2; J gene: TRBJ2-7; V gene: TRBV7-2; clone size: .
CDR3 protein: ASSYRVDNSPLH; D gene: .; J gene: TRBJ1-6; V gene: TRBV6-5; clone size: .
CDR3 protein: ASSPLTSGLYNEQF; D gene: TRBD2; J gene: TRBJ2-1; V gene: TRBV18; clone size: .
CDR3 protein: ASSQGGLENTEAF; D gene: .; J gene: TRBJ1-1; V gene: TRBV4-2; clone size: .
CDR3 protein: SVDLGDGGSYEQY; D gene: .; J gene: TRBJ2-7; V gene: TRBV29-1; clone size: .
CDR3 protein: ASRIGIAGGDEQF; D gene: TRBD2; J gene: TRBJ2-1; V gene: TRBV5-4; clone size: .
CDR3 protein: ASMEIYYGYT; D gene: .; J gene: TRBJ1-2; V gene: TRBV6-5; clone size: .
CDR3 protein: ASSSLTVEDEKLF; D gene: .; J gene: TRBJ1-4; V gene: TRBV7-9; clone size: once
CDR3 protein: ASSPGQVAPAEQY; D gene: TRBD1; J gene: TRBJ2-7; V gene: TRBV2; clone size: many
CDR3 protein: ASRRTAISYEQY; D gene: .; J gene: TRBJ2-7; V gene: TRBV2; clone size: .
CDR3 protein: ASRVISNYGYT; D gene: .; J gene: TRBJ1-2; V gene: TRBV19; clone size: .
CDR3 protein: ASSSGGSYNEQF; D gene: .; J gene: TRBJ2-1; V gene: TRBV6-5; clone size: .
CDR3 protein: ASGRAGGRFSNQPQH; D gene: .; J gene: TRBJ1-5; V gene: TRBV19; clone size: .
CDR3 protein: ASSNVGASGSVDNEQF; D gene: TRBD2; J gene: TRBJ2-1; V gene: TRBV19; clone size: .
CDR3 protein: ASSPRAGGETQY; D gene: TRBD2; J gene: TRBJ2-5; V gene: TRBV18; clone size: .
CDR3 protein: ASSNLAGGGNEQF; D gene: TRBD2; J gene: TRBJ2-1; V gene: TRBV19; clone size: .
CDR3 protein: ASSAGRGYEQY; D gene: .; J gene: TRBJ2-7; V gene: TRBV9; clone size: .
CDR3 protein: ASSLAGVGQSYNEKLF; D gene: .; J gene: TRBJ1-4; V gene: TRBV5-4; clone size: .
CDR3 protein: ATSRTTSWYNEQF; D gene: TRBD2; J gene: TRBJ2-1; V gene: TRBV15; clone size: .
CDR3 protein: ASSLGGGEQF; D gene: .; J gene: TRBJ2-1; V gene: TRBV7-6; clone size: .
CDR3 protein: ASSQDGLSTDTQY; D gene: .; J gene: TRBJ2-3; V gene: TRBV4-2; clone size: .